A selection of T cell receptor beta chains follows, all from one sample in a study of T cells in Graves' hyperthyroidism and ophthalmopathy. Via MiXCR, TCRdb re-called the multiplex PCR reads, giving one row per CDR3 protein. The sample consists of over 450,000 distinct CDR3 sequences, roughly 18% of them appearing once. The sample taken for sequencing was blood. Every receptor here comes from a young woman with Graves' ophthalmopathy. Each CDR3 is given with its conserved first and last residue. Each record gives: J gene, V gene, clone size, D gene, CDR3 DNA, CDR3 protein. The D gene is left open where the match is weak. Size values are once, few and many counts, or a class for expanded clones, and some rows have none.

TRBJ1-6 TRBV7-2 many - TGTGCCAGCAGTCCCCTCCCGACTGGAAATTCACCCCTCCACTTT CASSPLPTGNSPLHF
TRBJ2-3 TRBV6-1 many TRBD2 TGTGCCAGCAGAGGGGGACTAGCGGGTTTGAGAGATACGCAGTATTTT CASRGGLAGLRDTQYF
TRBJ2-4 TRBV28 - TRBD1 TGTGCCAGCAGCTTGGGGATCCAGGGGGCGGGAAACATTCAGTACTTC CASSLGIQGAGNIQYF
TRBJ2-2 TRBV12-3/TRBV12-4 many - TGTGCCAGCAGTCCAGGGGGGGGCGGGGAGCTGTTTTTT CASSPGGGGELFF
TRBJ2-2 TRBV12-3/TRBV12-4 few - TGTGCCAGCACCCCAGGGACGGTTAACACCGGGGAGCTGTTTTTT CASTPGTVNTGELFF
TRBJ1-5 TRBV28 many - TGTGCCAGCAGTTTTCTGGGACCCAATCAGCCCCAGCATTTT CASSFLGPNQPQHF
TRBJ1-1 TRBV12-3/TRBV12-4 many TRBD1 TGTGCCAGCAATCGGGGGACAGGGAACACTGAAGCTTTCTTT CASNRGTGNTEAFF
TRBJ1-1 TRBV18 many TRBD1 TGTGCCAGCTCACTCTTGACAGGGACGAACACTGAAGCTTTCTTT CASSLLTGTNTEAFF
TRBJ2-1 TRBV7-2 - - TGTGCCAGCAGCTTTATCGGGTCCTACAATGAGCAGTTCTTC CASSFIGSYNEQFF
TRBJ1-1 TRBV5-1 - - TGCACCAGCAGCGTCGAAGGGGGGACTGAAGCTTTCTTT CTSSVEGGTEAFF
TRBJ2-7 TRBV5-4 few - TGTGCCAGCAGCATAAGCAGGGGGGCCTACGAGCAGTACTTC CASSISRGAYEQYF
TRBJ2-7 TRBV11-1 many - TGTGCCAGCAGCTTAAACGGGGCCGCCCTGAACGACTACGAGCAGTACTTC CASSLNGAALNDYEQYF
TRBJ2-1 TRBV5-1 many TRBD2 TGCGCCAGCAGCCAGACTAGCGCGAAAGGGAATGAGCAGTTCTTC CASSQTSAKGNEQFF